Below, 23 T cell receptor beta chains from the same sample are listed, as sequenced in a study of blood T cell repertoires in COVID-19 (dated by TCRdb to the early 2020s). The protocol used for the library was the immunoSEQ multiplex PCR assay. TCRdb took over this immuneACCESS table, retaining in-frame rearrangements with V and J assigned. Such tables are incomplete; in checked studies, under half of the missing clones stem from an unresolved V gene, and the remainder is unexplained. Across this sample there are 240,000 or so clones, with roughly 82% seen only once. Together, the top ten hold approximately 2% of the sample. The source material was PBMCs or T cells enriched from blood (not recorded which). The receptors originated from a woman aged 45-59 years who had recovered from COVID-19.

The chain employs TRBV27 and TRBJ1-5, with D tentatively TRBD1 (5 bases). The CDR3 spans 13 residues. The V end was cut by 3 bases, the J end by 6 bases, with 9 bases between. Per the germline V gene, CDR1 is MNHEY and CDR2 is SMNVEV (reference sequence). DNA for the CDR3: TGTGCCAGCAGTTTTGGGGGGGGTCAGCCCCAGCATTTT. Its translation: CASSFGGGQPQHF.

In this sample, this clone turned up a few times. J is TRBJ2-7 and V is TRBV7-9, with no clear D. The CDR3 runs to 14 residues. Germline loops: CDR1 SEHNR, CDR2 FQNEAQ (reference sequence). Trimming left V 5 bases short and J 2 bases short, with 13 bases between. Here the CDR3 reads CASSGTGYTYEQYF. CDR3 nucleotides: TGTGCCAGCAGCGGTACCGGGTACACCTACGAGCAGTACTTC.

CDR3 sequence: CAWSARGRRGELFF. The CDR3 DNA follows: TGTGCCTGGAGTGCAAGGGGGCGCAGGGGGGAGCTGTTTTTT. The chain joins TRBV30 to TRBJ2-2, with 7 nucleotides matching TRBD1. The V gene's germline CDR1 is GTSNPN and CDR2 SVGIG (reference sequence). V dropped 1 base and J dropped 8; count of bases not matched to a gene: 7. The CDR3 has 14 amino acids.

The CDR3 coding sequence is TGTGCCAGCAGGCAGGGGGCGACTGGGGCCAACGTCCTGACTTTC. Its protein is CASRQGATGANVLTF. The V and J genes are TRBV28 and TRBJ2-6; 8 positions match TRBD1. Trimming removed 6 bases from V and 2 bases from J; junction bases left unmatched: 3. From germline, CDR1 is MDHEN and CDR2 SYDVKM. The CDR3 length is 15 residues. The entire variable domain, with the rest obtained from reference TRBV28 and TRBJ2-6, is as follows: DVKVTQSSRYLVKRTGEKVFLECVQDMDHENMFWYRQDPGLGLRLIYFSYDVKMKEKGDIPEGYSVSREKKERFSLILESASTNQTSMYLCASRQGATGANVLTFGAGSRLTVL.

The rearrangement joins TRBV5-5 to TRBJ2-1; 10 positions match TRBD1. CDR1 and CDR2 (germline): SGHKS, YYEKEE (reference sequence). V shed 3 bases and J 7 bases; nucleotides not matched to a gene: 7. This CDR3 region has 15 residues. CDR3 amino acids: CASSSGQGMGNEQFF. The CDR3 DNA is TGTGCCAGCAGCTCGGGACAGGGGATGGGGAATGAGCAGTTCTTC.

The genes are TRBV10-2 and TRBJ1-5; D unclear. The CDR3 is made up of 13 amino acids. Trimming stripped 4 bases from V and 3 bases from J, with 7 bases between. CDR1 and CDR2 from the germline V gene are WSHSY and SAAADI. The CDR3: CASSGTANQPQHF. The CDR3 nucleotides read TGCGCCAGCAGTGGTACAGCCAATCAGCCCCAGCATTTT.

The CDR3 loop reads CASSRQGPDLGAFF. DNA for the CDR3: TGTGCCAGCTCACGACAGGGCCCGGATTTAGGGGCTTTCTTT. The genes are TRBV18 and TRBJ1-1; 7 nucleotides match TRBD1. The ends lost 4 bases at V and 11 bases at J; junction bases unmatched: 13. Germline CDR1 reads KGHSH; CDR2 reads LQKENI. The CDR3 consists of 14 residues.

The CDR3 sequence: CASRRTVMGNQPQHF. The CDR3 nucleotides read TGTGCCAGCAGACGGACAGTGATGGGCAATCAGCCCCAGCATTTT. The rearrangement links TRBV6-5 to TRBJ1-5, with D tentatively TRBD1 (6 bases). The CDR3 is 15 amino acids. The V gene's germline CDR1 is MNHEY and CDR2 SVGAGI. The ends were cut back, 6 bases at V and 2 bases at J, with 14 bases in the middle.

The CDR3 DNA follows: TGTGCCAGCAGCGCACGGACGGGAAGCGAGACCCAGTACTTC. Translation gives CASSARTGSETQYF. The V gene is TRBV9, the J gene TRBJ2-5; a possible D gene is TRBD2 (5 bases). V lost 3 bases, J lost 5 bases, and 14 bases lay in between. The CDR3 extends over 14 amino acids. The germline V gene encodes CDR1 SGDLS and CDR2 YYNGEE.

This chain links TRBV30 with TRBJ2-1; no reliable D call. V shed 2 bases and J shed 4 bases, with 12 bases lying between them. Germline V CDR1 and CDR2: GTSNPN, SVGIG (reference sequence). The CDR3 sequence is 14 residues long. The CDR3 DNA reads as TGTGCCTGGAGTCCGGTAGCCCTGTACAATGAGCAGTTCTTC. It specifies CAWSPVALYNEQFF.

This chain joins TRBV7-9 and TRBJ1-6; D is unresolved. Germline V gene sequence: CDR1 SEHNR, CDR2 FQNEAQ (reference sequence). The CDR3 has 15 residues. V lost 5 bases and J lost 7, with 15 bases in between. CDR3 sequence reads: CASSPLVGVNSPLHF. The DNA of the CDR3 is TGTGCCAGCAGCCCCTTGGTCGGGGTGAATTCACCCCTCCACTTT.

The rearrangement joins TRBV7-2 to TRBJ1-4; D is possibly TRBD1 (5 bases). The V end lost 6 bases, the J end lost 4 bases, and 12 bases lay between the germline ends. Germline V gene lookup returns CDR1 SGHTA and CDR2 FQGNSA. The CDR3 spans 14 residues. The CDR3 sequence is CASSLDSYNEKLFF. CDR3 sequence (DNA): TGTGCCAGCAGTCTAGACAGTTATAATGAAAAACTGTTTTTT.

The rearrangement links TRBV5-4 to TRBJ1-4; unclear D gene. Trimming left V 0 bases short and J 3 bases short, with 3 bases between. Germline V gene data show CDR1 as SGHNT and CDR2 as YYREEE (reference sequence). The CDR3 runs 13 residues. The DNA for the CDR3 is TGTGCCAGCAGCTTGGCCTCTAATGAAAAACTGTTTTTT. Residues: CASSLASNEKLFF.

CDR3 sequence (DNA): TGTGCCCCGGGGATAGCTGGGGCCAACGTCCTGACTTTC. Its protein product is CAPGIAGANVLTF. V usage is TRBV27 and J usage is TRBJ2-6; D is possibly TRBD2 (5 bases). Germline-derived CDR1 and CDR2 are MNHEY and SMNVEV (reference sequence). CDR3 length: 13 residues. V was shortened by 11 bases and J by 2 bases, with 10 bases between the two germline ends.

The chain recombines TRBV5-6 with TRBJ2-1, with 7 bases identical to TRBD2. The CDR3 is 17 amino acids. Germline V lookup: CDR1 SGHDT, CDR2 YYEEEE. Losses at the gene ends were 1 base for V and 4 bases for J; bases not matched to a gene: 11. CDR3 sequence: CASSLKSGVAGYNEQFF. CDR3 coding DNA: TGTGCCAGCAGCTTGAAGAGCGGGGTGGCGGGGTACAATGAGCAGTTCTTC.

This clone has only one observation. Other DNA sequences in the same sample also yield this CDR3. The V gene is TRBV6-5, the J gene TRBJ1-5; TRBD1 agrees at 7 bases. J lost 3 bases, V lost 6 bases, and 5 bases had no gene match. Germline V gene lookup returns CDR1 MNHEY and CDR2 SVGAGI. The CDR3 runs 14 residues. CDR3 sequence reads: CASRRDSSNQPQHF. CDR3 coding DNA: TGTGCCAGCAGACGGGACAGCTCCAATCAGCCCCAGCATTTT.

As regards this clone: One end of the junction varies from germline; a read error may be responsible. The CDR3 sequence: CASSNPPTTQDRF. Written as DNA, the CDR3 is TGTGCCAGCAGTAACCCCCCTACGACACAGGACCGCTTC. The genes are TRBV6-2 or TRBV6-3 and TRBJ1-2, with D maybe TRBD1 (5 bases). The CDR3 is 13 amino acids. CDR1 is MNHEY and CDR2 is SVGEGT in the germline V gene.

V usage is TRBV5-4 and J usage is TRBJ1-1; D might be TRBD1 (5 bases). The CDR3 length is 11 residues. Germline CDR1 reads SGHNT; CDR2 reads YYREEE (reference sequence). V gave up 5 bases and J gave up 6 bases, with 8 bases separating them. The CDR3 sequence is CASSGGAEAFF. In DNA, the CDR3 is TGTGCCAGCAGTGGGGGGGCTGAAGCTTTCTTT. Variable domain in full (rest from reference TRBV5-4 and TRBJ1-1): ETGVTQSPTHLIKTRGQQVTLRCSSQSGHNTVSWYQQALGQGPQFIFQYYREEENGRGNFPPRFSGLQFPNYSSELNVNALELDDSALYLCASSGGAEAFFGQGTRLTVV.

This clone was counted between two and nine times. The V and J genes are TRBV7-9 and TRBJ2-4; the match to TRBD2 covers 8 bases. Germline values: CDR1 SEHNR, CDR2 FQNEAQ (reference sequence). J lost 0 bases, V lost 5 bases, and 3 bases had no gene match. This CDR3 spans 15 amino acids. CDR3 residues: CASSPGGIAKNIQYF. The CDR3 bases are TGTGCCAGCAGCCCGGGGGGGATAGCCAAAAACATTCAGTACTTC.

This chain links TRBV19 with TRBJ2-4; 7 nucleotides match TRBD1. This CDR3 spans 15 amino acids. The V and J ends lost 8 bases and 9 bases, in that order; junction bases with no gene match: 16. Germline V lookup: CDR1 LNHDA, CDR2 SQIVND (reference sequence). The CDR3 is CASGSLIRDRGIQYF. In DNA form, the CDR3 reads TGTGCCAGTGGATCCTTAATCCGGGACAGAGGCATTCAGTACTTC.

The chain's CDR3 is CASSEVGTGGDGNQPQHF. DNA for the CDR3: TGTGCCAGCAGTGAAGTTGGGACAGGGGGCGATGGCAATCAGCCCCAGCATTTT. V usage is TRBV2 and J usage is TRBJ1-5; the match to TRBD1 covers 12 bases. This CDR3 is built from 18 residues. V trimming: 1 base; J trimming: 2 bases; junction bases outside the gene matches: 6. CDR1 and CDR2 from the germline V gene are SNHLY and FYNNEI.

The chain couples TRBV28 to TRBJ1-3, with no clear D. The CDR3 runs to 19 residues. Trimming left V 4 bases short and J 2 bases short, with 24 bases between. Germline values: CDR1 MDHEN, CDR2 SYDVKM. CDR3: CASSSPGRRGISTGNTIYF. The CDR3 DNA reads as TGTGCCAGCAGTTCCCCCGGCCGGCGGGGTATTTCGACTGGAAACACCATATATTTT.

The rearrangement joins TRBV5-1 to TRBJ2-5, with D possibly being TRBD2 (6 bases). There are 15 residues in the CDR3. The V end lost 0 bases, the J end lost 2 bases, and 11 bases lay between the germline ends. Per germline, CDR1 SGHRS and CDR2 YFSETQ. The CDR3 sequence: CASSLVPGRQETQYF. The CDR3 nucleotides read TGCGCCAGCAGCTTGGTACCGGGGAGGCAAGAGACCCAGTACTTC.